The 28 T cell receptor beta chains below were found in one sample sequenced in a study of T cell repertoires in cytomegalovirus infection. No antigen is known for these receptors. One entry per CDR3 protein results from TCRdb running MiXCR on the reads. Found here are 650,000 to 900,000 distinct CDR3 sequences, around a third of them singletons; the top ten hold around 11%. The sequencing here drew on cultured CD8+ T cells from PBMCs, taken from culture after CMV antigen stimulation. The receptors originated from a human donor in good health (CMV status not recorded). Some clones in this sample may be carry-over from other donors' samples.

This chain uses TRBV13 with TRBJ2-5; a possible D gene is TRBD2 (6 bases). Germline V gene sequence: CDR1 PRHDT, CDR2 FYEKMQ (reference sequence). Between the trimmed V and J ends, which lost 2 bases and 0 bases, there was a span of 16 bases. The CDR3 runs 17 residues. CDR3 sequence reads: CASSLSWSSAYQETQYF. The CDR3 DNA reads TGTGCCAGCAGCTTAAGCTGGTCTAGCGCGTACCAAGAGACCCAGTACTTC.

Many counts were recorded for this clonotype. The rearrangement joins TRBV7-6 to TRBJ2-1, with a possible D match to TRBD1 (5 bases). CDR3 length: 14 residues. Germline V gene data show CDR1 as SGHVS and CDR2 as FNYEAQ. V lost 5 bases to trimming and J lost 9 bases, with 17 bases between them. The DNA for the CDR3 is TGTGCCAGCAGCCCGTCTCAGGGTCTTCTTGAGCAGTTCTTC. Amino acids: CASSPSQGLLEQFF. The full variable domain, completed using reference TRBV7-6 and TRBJ2-1, is GAGVSQSPRYKVTKRGQDVALRCDPISGHVSLYWYRQALGQGPEFLTYFNYEAQQDKSGLPNDRFSAERPEGSISTLTIQRTEQRDSAMYRCASSPSQGLLEQFFGPGTRLTVL.

This clonotype was observed a few times. This chain links TRBV5-6 with TRBJ1-2; no clear D. Trimming took off 2 bases at V and 4 bases at J, with 18 bases between the two ends. Germline CDR1 and CDR2: SGHDT and YYEEEE. The CDR3 is 16 residues long. Written as DNA, the CDR3 is TGTGCCAGCAGCTTAGCCGGACGGCTCGTATTCTATGGCTACACCTTC. Translation: CASSLAGRLVFYGYTF. The complete variable domain, with remaining parts taken from reference TRBV5-6 and TRBJ1-2, reads DAGVTQSPTHLIKTRGQQVTLRCSPKSGHDTVSWYQQALGQGPQFIFQYYEEEERQRGNFPDRFSGHQFPNYSSELNVNALLLGDSALYLCASSLAGRLVFYGYTFGSGTRLTVV.

This sequence joins TRBV27 and TRBJ2-7; D possibly corresponds to TRBD1 (6 bases). Trimming took off 5 bases at V and 3 bases at J, with 17 bases between the two ends. The length of the CDR3 is 15 residues. Germline V gives CDR1 MNHEY, CDR2 SMNVEV (reference sequence). The CDR3 loop reads CASSPGQRALYEQYV. Here the CDR3 DNA reads TGTGCCAGCAGTCCGGGACAACGTGCCCTCTACGAGCAGTACGTC.

The V call is TRBV6-2 or TRBV6-3, the J call TRBJ2-6; TRBD2 matches 7 bases. Per germline, CDR1 MNHEY and CDR2 SVGEGT. Germline trimming cut 10 bases from V and 0 bases from J; bases unmatched to any gene: 12. CDR3 length: 17 amino acids. The CDR3 protein is CATLGGVSSSGANVLTF. CDR3 in DNA: TGTGCCACCCTGGGAGGGGTTTCCAGCTCTGGGGCCAACGTCCTGACTTTC.

This clonotype has at least ten counts. The chain couples TRBV10-3 to TRBJ2-5; 9 bases map to TRBD1. Germline values: CDR1 ENHRY, CDR2 SYGVKD. This CDR3 has 13 amino acids. V lost 10 bases and J lost 5; bases outside the gene matches: 8. The CDR3 loop is CATGDRALETQYF. CDR3 DNA: TGTGCCACCGGGGACAGGGCTCTTGAGACCCAGTACTTC.

This clonotype was detected a few times. The chain employs TRBV5-6 and TRBJ2-7; perhaps D is TRBD1 or TRBD2 (5 bases each). V was clipped by 4 bases and J by 6 bases, with 17 bases between them. This CDR3 comprises 14 residues. CDR1 is SGHDT and CDR2 is YYEEEE in the germline V gene. The CDR3 protein is CASSPGTGFGEQYV. The CDR3 DNA reads TGTGCCAGCAGCCCCGGGACGGGGTTTGGCGAGCAGTACGTC.

V usage is TRBV7-4 and J usage is TRBJ2-5; D is possibly TRBD1 (5 bases). Trimming stripped 5 bases from V and 3 bases from J, with 13 bases between. CDR3 length: 14 residues. Germline V gene data show CDR1 as SGHVT and CDR2 as SQSDAQ. DNA of the CDR3: TGTGCCAGCAGCGCTCCTGACAGCGAAGAGACCCAGTACTTC. Amino acid sequence: CASSAPDSEETQYF.

V is TRBV27 and J is TRBJ1-6; D is undetermined. This CDR3 contains 15 residues. The V end was cut by 7 bases, the J end by 0 bases, with 10 bases between. The germline CDR1 and CDR2 sequences are MNHEY and SMNVEV (reference sequence). This CDR3 reads CASTRRSSYNSPLHF. The CDR3 bases are TGTGCCAGCACCCGGCGGAGCTCCTATAATTCACCCCTCCACTTT.

This clonotype has more than one count but fewer than ten. The chain is built from TRBV19 and TRBJ1-2; TRBD1 matches at 11 bases. Germline V gives CDR1 LNHDA, CDR2 SQIVND (reference sequence). The ends lost 4 bases at V and 7 bases at J; junction bases unmatched: 11. The length of the CDR3 is 16 residues. CDR3 loop: CASSTLPGQGVFGYTF. CDR3 in DNA: TGTGCCAGTAGTACCCTCCCGGGACAGGGGGTTTTTGGCTACACCTTC.

The gene calls are TRBV15 and TRBJ2-1; TRBD2 agrees at 8 bases. The V and J ends lost 0 bases and 8 bases, in that order; junction bases with no gene match: 9. CDR1 is LNHNV and CDR2 is YYDKDF in the germline V gene (reference sequence). The CDR3 runs 16 residues. CDR3 in amino acids: CATSRDPFTSGDEQFF. The CDR3 bases are TGTGCCACCAGCAGAGATCCCTTTACTAGCGGCGATGAGCAGTTCTTC.

This clonotype was observed many times. This chain uses TRBV7-2 with TRBJ2-2; maybe TRBD1 (6 bases). CDR1 and CDR2 (germline): SGHTA, FQGNSA. The V gene lost 2 bases and the J gene lost 9 bases, with 19 bases spanning the gap. This CDR3 has 16 residues. DNA of the CDR3: TGTGCCAGCAGCTTATGGACAGTTGAGTATAACCGGGAGCTGTTTTTT. Its translation: CASSLWTVEYNRELFF.

The V gene is TRBV27, the J gene TRBJ1-6; D might be TRBD1 (5 bases). Germline CDR1 and CDR2: MNHEY and SMNVEV (reference sequence). This CDR3 spans 13 amino acids. V was clipped by 4 bases and J by 7 bases, with 8 bases between them. For the CDR3, the DNA is TGTGCCAGCAGTTGGGAGGGGAATTCACCCCTCCACTTT. Its protein product is CASSWEGNSPLHF.

As regards this clonotype: The final CDR3 position lacks the conserved phenylalanine or tryptophan, pointing to a likely read error. The rearrangement links TRBV7-8 to TRBJ1-5; 9 bases are a match to TRBD1. The CDR3 has 15 amino acids. J lost 7 bases, V lost 5 bases, and 9 bases had no gene match. CDR1 and CDR2 from the germline V gene are SGHVS and FQNEAQ. The CDR3 protein is CASSLPGQGRQPQHS. CDR3 nucleotide sequence: TGTGCCAGCAGCCTCCCGGGACAGGGTAGACAGCCCCAGCATTCT.

CDR3 in amino acids: CASSFWSNQETQYF. CDR3 nucleotide sequence: TGTGCCAGCAGTTTTTGGTCTAACCAAGAGACCCAGTACTTC. The gene calls are TRBV12-3 or TRBV12-4 and TRBJ2-5, with unresolved D. Trimming removed 3 bases from V and 0 bases from J, with 8 bases in between. The length of the CDR3 is 14 residues.

This clonotype was detected only a few times. V usage is TRBV28 and J usage is TRBJ2-3, with D perhaps TRBD2 (6 bases). The CDR3 contains 15 residues. Trimming cost V 5 bases and J 5 bases, with 17 bases left between them. Germline V lookup: CDR1 MDHEN, CDR2 SYDVKM. The CDR3 sequence: CASSPLGGEVDTQYF. CDR3 nucleotides: TGTGCCAGCAGTCCGCTCGGCGGGGAGGTAGATACGCAGTATTTT.

The V and J genes are TRBV6-5 and TRBJ1-1; the D gene is possibly TRBD1 (6 bases). V was shortened by 6 bases and J by 5 bases, with 25 bases between the two germline ends. The germline V gene encodes CDR1 MNHEY and CDR2 SVGAGI. This CDR3 spans 17 amino acids. The CDR3 DNA follows: TGTGCCAGCAGCCCCATGGGCGGGGGCCGTGGGAAGACTGAAGCTTTCTTT. It encodes CASSPMGGGRGKTEAFF.

The V gene is TRBV12-3 or TRBV12-4, the J gene TRBJ2-1; 7 nucleotides agree with TRBD1. CDR3 length equals 14 residues. After removal of 5 bases from V and 9 bases from J, the junction contained 10 bases not matched to a gene. CDR3 DNA: TGTGCCAGCAGTCCCTCGCCCTCAGGGGGTGAGCAGTTCTTC. This translates into CASSPSPSGGEQFF.

The chain couples TRBV7-6 to TRBJ1-2; 9 bases match TRBD1. CDR3 length equals 13 residues. Germline CDR1 is SGHVS and CDR2 is FNYEAQ. Trimming took 9 bases from V and 3 from J; bases not matched to a gene: 5. The CDR3 nucleotides read TGTGCCAGTACAGGGGGCGGTCACTATGGCTACACCTTC. It translates to CASTGGGHYGYTF.

There are a few counts of this clonotype. The chain carries TRBV6-2 or TRBV6-3 and TRBJ2-7, with a possible D match to TRBD2 (5 bases). The V gene's germline CDR1 is MNHEY and CDR2 SVGEGT. The CDR3 has 16 amino acids. V dropped 0 bases and J dropped 4 bases, with 16 bases sitting between them. CDR3 region: CASSYSKVAGEYEQYV. The CDR3 bases are TGTGCCAGCAGTTACTCGAAGGTCGCCGGGGAATACGAGCAGTACGTC.

V usage is TRBV27 and J usage is TRBJ1-2, with D perhaps matching TRBD1 (5 bases). From germline, CDR1 is MNHEY and CDR2 SMNVEV (reference sequence). CDR3 length: 18 residues. Trimming cost V 0 bases and J 3 bases, with 20 bases left between them. DNA for the CDR3: TGTGCCAGCAGTTTATCCACTCCGGGACTCAACGGACACTATGGCTACACCTTC. Translating it yields CASSLSTPGLNGHYGYTF.

V is TRBV12-5 and J is TRBJ1-5; D uncertain. This CDR3 has 14 residues. V gave up 1 base and J gave up 0 bases, with 4 bases separating them. Germline CDR1 LGHNT, CDR2 FRNRAP. CDR3: CASGLAGSNQPQHF. CDR3 DNA: TGTGCTAGTGGTTTGGCAGGTAGCAATCAGCCCCAGCATTTT.

This clonotype was seen many times. The V call is TRBV4-1, the J call TRBJ1-4; D gene unclear. Trimming stripped 0 bases from V and 13 bases from J, with 15 bases between. The CDR3 loop spans 14 amino acids. CDR1 is MGHRA, CDR2 YSYEKL, per germline. Written as DNA, the CDR3 is TGCGCCAGCAGCCAAGATCTTTCACCGGAGAGACTGTTTTTT. This gives the protein CASSQDLSPERLFF.

This clonotype was detected only a few times. The chain couples TRBV6-5 to TRBJ2-2; 11 bases are shared with TRBD1. Trimming cost V 2 bases and J 7 bases; bases outside gene matches: 9. The CDR3 spans 17 residues. Germline V gives CDR1 MNHEY, CDR2 SVGAGI. The CDR3 loop reads CASSYPQGTGGLGELFF. The CDR3 region has the DNA TGTGCCAGCAGTTACCCACAAGGGACAGGGGGACTCGGGGAGCTGTTTTTT.

Note on this clonotype: Given a much more abundant clone one base away, this may be a read error. V and J are TRBV6-6 and TRBJ2-5; 7 nucleotides agree with TRBD2. The germline CDR1 and CDR2 sequences are MNHNY and SVGAGI (reference sequence). CDR3 length equals 14 residues. The CDR3 coding sequence is TGTGCCAGCAGTTCGACTAGCAAACAAGGGACCCAGTACTTC. Protein sequence: CASSSTSKQGTQYF.

This clonotype was seen only a few times. In DNA form, the CDR3 reads TGTGCCAGCAGCTTGGTCCCCGGCCACTATGGCTACACCTTC. As protein: CASSLVPGHYGYTF. This chain joins TRBV5-4 and TRBJ1-2; D is ambiguous. The germline gives CDR1 SGHNT, CDR2 YYREEE (reference sequence). The CDR3 is made up of 14 amino acids. Trimming pared 0 bases from V and 3 bases from J, leaving 9 bases between.

This clonotype was observed at least ten times. This chain connects TRBV7-6 to TRBJ1-1; a possible D gene is TRBD1 (5 bases). Per the germline V gene, CDR1 is SGHVS and CDR2 is FNYEAQ. The CDR3 is 13 residues long. V was trimmed by 0 bases and J by 4 bases, leaving 6 bases between them. The DNA of the CDR3 is TGTGCCAGCAGCTTAGCCAGGGCCACTGAAGCTTTCTTT. Its translation is CASSLARATEAFF.

This clonotype has only a few counts. This chain connects TRBV11-2 to TRBJ2-5; TRBD1 is a possible D gene (6 bases). The germline CDR1 and CDR2 sequences are SGHAT and FQNNGV. CDR3 length: 14 residues. Trimming left V 1 base short and J 9 bases short, with 15 bases between. CDR3 region: CASSLGGQFGAQYF. CDR3 DNA sequence: TGTGCCAGCAGCTTAGGAGGACAGTTCGGGGCCCAGTACTTC.